The 32 T cell receptor beta chains presented below share a single source sample, sequenced in a study of CD8+CD57+ T cells in acquired aplastic anemia. Patients chosen for sequencing had CD8+CD57+ cells that had expanded, as shown by flow cytometry. Genomic DNA acted as the template from which TCR beta VDJ combination and CDR3 sequence profiling were carried out. TCRdb reprocessed the reads with MiXCR, giving one entry per CDR3 protein. The sample gives under 150,000 distinct CDR3 sequences, roughly 40% of which show up once; around 2.7% is in the top ten. Sequenced: sorted CD4+, CD8+, or CD8+CD57+ T cells (not recorded which) from PBMCs. Source of these receptors: a human donor with aplastic anemia.

In its sample, this clonotype was seen many times. V gene TRBV5-4 combines with J gene TRBJ1-6; tentatively, D is TRBD1 (6 bases). There are 15 residues in the CDR3. Trimming stripped 4 bases from V and 7 bases from J, with 15 bases between. In germline, CDR1 is SGHNT, CDR2 YYREEE (reference sequence). The CDR3 coding sequence is TGTGCCAGCAGCCTACAGGGAGAAAAGAATTCACCCCTCCACTTT. Amino acids: CASSLQGEKNSPLHF. Based on the CDR3 plus reference TRBV5-4 and TRBJ1-6, the full variable domain is ETGVTQSPTHLIKTRGQQVTLRCSSQSGHNTVSWYQQALGQGPQFIFQYYREEENGRGNFPPRFSGLQFPNYSSELNVNALELDDSALYLCASSLQGEKNSPLHFGNGTRLTVT.

The V and J genes are TRBV15 and TRBJ1-2; a possible D gene is TRBD1 (5 bases). Germline lookup yields CDR1 LNHNV and CDR2 YYDKDF (reference sequence). V shed 1 base and J shed 6 bases, with 12 bases lying between them. The CDR3 is 14 amino acids. Here the CDR3 reads CATSRGQREHGYTF. The CDR3, as DNA: TGTGCCACCAGCAGAGGACAGCGGGAACATGGCTACACCTTC.

The chain joins TRBV25-1 to TRBJ1-1, with D maybe TRBD1 (5 bases). The CDR3 spans 15 residues. Germline loops: CDR1 MGHDK, CDR2 SYGVNS. Trimming left V 1 base short and J 1 base short, with 10 bases between. The CDR3 nucleotides are TGTGCCAGCAGTGAATTGGGGCTCTCGAACACTGAAGCTTTCTTT. Protein: CASSELGLSNTEAFF.

As to this clonotype: The missing conserved phenylalanine or tryptophan at the end of this CDR3 makes a read error likely. The limits of the CDR3 on the DNA are not certain, so only TCRdb's listed CDR3 is given. The CDR3 protein is CASSLGLWGTDTQYV. This sequence joins TRBV10-3 and TRBJ2-3; TRBD2, the table's D call, lacks a check against the DNA. Per germline, CDR1 ENHRY and CDR2 SYGVKD. The CDR3 comprises 15 residues, both ends counted.

This clonotype was detected many times. CDR3 sequence (DNA): TGCGCCAGCAGCCAAACGGACAATCAGCCCCAGCATTTT. Translation: CASSQTDNQPQHF. The rearrangement joins TRBV4-1 to TRBJ1-5; no definite D call. Germline V lookup: CDR1 MGHRA, CDR2 YSYEKL. V lost 2 bases to trimming and J lost 3 bases, with 5 bases between them. The CDR3 totals 13 residues.

This clonotype has a count of ten or more. The chain employs TRBV7-8 and TRBJ2-5, with D possibly TRBD2 on 5 matching bases. V dropped 1 base and J dropped 3 bases, with 12 bases sitting between them. Germline-derived CDR1 and CDR2 are SGHVS and FQNEAQ. This CDR3 has 15 amino acids. CDR3 DNA: TGTGCCAGCAGCTTAGGAGGGCGGTCGGAAGAGACCCAGTACTTC. Protein product: CASSLGGRSEETQYF. Complete variable domain (other parts from reference TRBV7-8 and TRBJ2-5): GAGVSQSPRYKVAKRGQDVALRCDPISGHVSLFWYQQALGQGPEFLTYFQNEAQLDKSGLPSDRFFAERPEGSVSTLKIQRTQQEDSAVYLCASSLGGRSEETQYFGPGTRLLVL.

This clonotype occurred many times. The chain recombines TRBV4-1 with TRBJ1-2, with 7 bases matching TRBD1. This CDR3 is built from 18 residues. Per germline, CDR1 MGHRA and CDR2 YSYEKL. The V segment lost 0 bases and the J segment 7 bases; nucleotides outside the gene matches: 17. CDR3 residues: CASSQDPTGKLARPGYTF. Written as DNA, the CDR3 is TGCGCCAGCAGCCAAGATCCGACAGGGAAGCTCGCGAGGCCTGGCTACACCTTC.

The chain recombines TRBV20-1 with TRBJ2-5; 8 bases match TRBD2. The CDR3 covers 13 residues. The V segment lost 1 base and the J segment 4 bases; nucleotides outside the gene matches: 2. The germline V gene has CDR1 DFQATT and CDR2 SNEGSKA (reference sequence). For the CDR3, the DNA is TGCAGTGCTAGAGCGGGGGGGGGAGAGACCCAGTACTTC. Its protein product is CSARAGGGETQYF.

The V gene is TRBV29-1, the J gene TRBJ1-2; TRBD1 matches 7 bases. The CDR3 sequence is 15 residues long. Germline V gene sequence: CDR1 SQVTM, CDR2 ANQGSEA. Trimming removed 4 bases from V and 2 bases from J; junction bases left unmatched: 10. The DNA for the CDR3 is TGCAGCGTTGTGGTTGGGGGACAGAAAAACTATGGCTACACCTTC. This sequence encodes CSVVVGGQKNYGYTF.

This clonotype was detected many times. The chain recombines TRBV15 with TRBJ2-3; 8 nucleotides line up with TRBD2. Germline V lookup: CDR1 LNHNV, CDR2 YYDKDF (reference sequence). Trimming at V came to 1 base and at J to 4 bases, leaving 4 bases not matched to a gene. CDR3 size: 15 residues. The CDR3: CATSRANGGADTQYF. The CDR3 coding sequence is TGTGCCACCAGCAGAGCAAACGGGGGGGCAGATACGCAGTATTTT.

This chain uses TRBV11-2 with TRBJ2-4, with a weak D call TRBD1 (5 bases). The CDR3 is made up of 18 amino acids. Between the trimmed V and J ends, which lost 5 bases and 1 base, there was a span of 21 bases. In germline, CDR1 is SGHAT, CDR2 FQNNGV. The CDR3: CASSGQGKVGSAKNIQYF. The CDR3 DNA follows: TGTGCCAGCAGCGGGCAGGGCAAAGTTGGTTCGGCCAAAAACATTCAGTACTTC.

This clonotype appeared many times. V is TRBV10-2 and J is TRBJ1-1; D is ambiguous. Germline CDR1 is WSHSY and CDR2 is SAAADI. The CDR3 loop spans 14 amino acids. V lost 3 bases to trimming and J lost 8 bases, with 16 bases between them. DNA of the CDR3: TGCGCCAGCAGTGAAAACTTGCCCACAAGGGAAGCTTTCTTT. Encoded protein: CASSENLPTREAFF.

Remarks on this clonotype: This likely comes from a read error, as the CDR3 has no conserved phenylalanine or tryptophan at its end. No DNA is shown, since the ends of the CDR3 on it are uncertain; the CDR3 is the one TCRdb lists. The V gene is TRBV2, the J gene TRBJ2-3. Including both end residues, the CDR3 is 12 amino acids long. Germline-derived CDR1 and CDR2 are SNHLY and FYNNEI. The CDR3 sequence: CASTWDTDTQCL.

This clonotype was picked up many times. The gene calls are TRBV4-1 and TRBJ1-2; D possibly corresponds to TRBD1 (6 bases). The CDR3 runs to 17 residues. Germline V lookup: CDR1 MGHRA, CDR2 YSYEKL. V lost 0 bases and J 10 bases, leaving 24 bases between the germline ends. The CDR3: CASSQEFGRGARTDYTF. Written as DNA, the CDR3 is TGCGCCAGCAGCCAAGAATTTGGGCGGGGGGCGAGGACTGACTACACCTTC.

This clonotype was counted ten times or more. The rearrangement joins TRBV11-2 to TRBJ1-1, with TRBD1 matching 7 bases. The length of the CDR3 is 14 residues. With V trimmed by 0 bases and J by 4 bases, 2 bases remained unmatched. Per germline, CDR1 SGHAT and CDR2 FQNNGV. CDR3 in DNA: TGTGCCAGCAGCTTAGAGGGACAGATCACTGAAGCTTTCTTT. Amino acid sequence: CASSLEGQITEAFF.

This clonotype has a handful of counts. V and J are TRBV12-5 and TRBJ1-3; D is unclear. Germline-derived CDR1 and CDR2 are LGHNT and FRNRAP. V lost 3 bases and J lost 0, with 12 bases in between. The CDR3 runs to 16 residues. CDR3 nucleotide sequence: TGTGCTAGTGGTTTTCGTAATACAGTCTCTGGAAACACCATATATTTT. Its translation is CASGFRNTVSGNTIYF. Full variable domain (missing parts from reference TRBV12-5 and TRBJ1-3): DARVTQTPRHKVTEMGQEVTMRCQPILGHNTVFWYRQTMMQGLELLAYFRNRAPLDDSGMPKDRFSAEMPDATLATLKIQPSEPRDSAVYFCASGFRNTVSGNTIYFGEGSWLTVV.

V is TRBV20-1 and J is TRBJ2-5, with D perhaps given as TRBD1 or TRBD2 (5 bases each). Germline V gives CDR1 DFQATT, CDR2 SNEGSKA (reference sequence). CDR3 length: 16 residues. Trimming took off 4 bases at V and 4 bases at J, with 22 bases between the two ends. The CDR3 region has the DNA TGCAGTGCTAAGTACGGGACCTACTCGGCTCGAGAGACCCAGTACTTC. This encodes CSAKYGTYSARETQYF.

V and J are TRBV5-1 and TRBJ2-1; 9 bases are shared with TRBD1. The germline gives CDR1 SGHRS, CDR2 YFSETQ. The junction had 7 bases not matched to a gene; V was cut back by 0 bases and J by 15 bases. The CDR3 has 13 amino acids. CDR3 sequence (DNA): TGCGCCAGCAGCTTGGAGGGACAGGGTCCTCGGTTCTTC. Its protein product is CASSLEGQGPRFF.

The chain uses TRBV15 and TRBJ2-7; 7 bases match TRBD1. CDR1 and CDR2 from the germline V gene are LNHNV and YYDKDF (reference sequence). Unmatched junction bases numbered 5, after V lost 3 bases and J lost 6 bases. The CDR3 loop spans 13 amino acids. CDR3 amino acids: CATSSRGFGEQYF. CDR3 nucleotide sequence: TGTGCCACCAGCAGCAGGGGGTTCGGCGAGCAGTACTTC.

As concerns this clonotype: A much larger clonotype is one base distant, so this may be a read error. This chain links TRBV4-2 with TRBJ1-4; 10 nucleotides match TRBD1. The germline V gene encodes CDR1 LGHNA and CDR2 YNFKEQ. This CDR3 has 16 residues. V gave up 4 bases and J gave up 6 bases; unmatched junction bases: 8. CDR3 coding DNA: TGTGCCAGCAGCCCCGCCTCGACAGGGGGCGATGAAAAACTGTTTTTT. As protein: CASSPASTGGDEKLFF.

Sample share makes this clonotype medium-sized. As DNA, the CDR3 is TGCAGCGTCGAGAACCAGAATGAGCAGTTCTTC. It yields the protein CSVENQNEQFF. The genes are TRBV29-1 and TRBJ2-1; D gene uncertain. Between the trimmed V and J ends, which lost 6 bases and 7 bases, there was a span of 10 bases. Germline loops: CDR1 SQVTM, CDR2 ANQGSEA. The CDR3 is made up of 11 amino acids.

The table lists this clonotype with many counts. The chain uses TRBV10-3 and TRBJ2-5; TRBD1 might be the D (6 bases). The CDR3 consists of 14 residues. The germline V and J ends were trimmed by 4 bases and 3 bases, with 12 bases remaining between them. The germline gives CDR1 ENHRY, CDR2 SYGVKD. The CDR3, as DNA: TGTGCCATCAGTGGGAGGACAGAGAAAGAGACCCAGTACTTC. Translation gives CAISGRTEKETQYF.

This clonotype was seen repeatedly, ten times or more. CDR3 coding DNA: TGTGCCATCAGAGGGACCGGTATTGGTAATGAAAAACTGTTTTTT. It translates to CAIRGTGIGNEKLFF. J is TRBJ1-4 and V is TRBV10-3; a weak D match, TRBD1 (5 bases). CDR1 and CDR2 (germline): ENHRY, SYGVKD. V lost 6 bases to trimming and J lost 4 bases, with 15 bases between them. CDR3 length: 15 residues.

The table lists this clonotype with many counts. The rearrangement links TRBV7-2 to TRBJ1-2; tentatively, D is TRBD1 (6 bases). V lost 5 bases to trimming and J lost 4 bases, with 14 bases between them. This CDR3 spans 14 amino acids. CDR1 SGHTA and CDR2 FQGNSA come from the germline V gene. CDR3 in DNA: TGTGCCAGCAGCCGCGAAGGGGGTGGCTATGGCTACACCTTC. Amino acids: CASSREGGGYGYTF.

This clonotype was observed many times. The chain links TRBV9 to TRBJ2-7; D uncertain. The V end lost 0 bases, the J end lost 6 bases, and 19 bases lay between the germline ends. The length of the CDR3 is 16 residues. Germline V lookup: CDR1 SGDLS, CDR2 YYNGEE. CDR3 residues: CASSVASRANGLEQYF. CDR3 bases: TGTGCCAGCAGCGTAGCATCCCGTGCTAATGGGCTCGAGCAGTACTTC.

This clonotype was picked up many times. The chain joins TRBV9 to TRBJ2-1; D gene unclear. V lost 4 bases, J lost 6 bases, and 17 bases lay in between. Germline V gene lookup returns CDR1 SGDLS and CDR2 YYNGEE. The CDR3 contains 15 residues. The CDR3 is CASSPRTAGGNEQFF. In DNA, the CDR3 is TGTGCCAGCAGCCCTCGGACGGCCGGCGGCAATGAGCAGTTCTTC.

This clonotype was counted many times. The gene calls are TRBV7-2 and TRBJ1-5; maybe TRBD1 (6 bases). The CDR3 runs to 13 residues. V was pared by 5 bases and J by 7 bases, with 12 bases between. Germline CDR1 is SGHTA and CDR2 is FQGNSA. CDR3 coding DNA: TGTGCCAGCAGCCGCCACAGGGAACAGCCCCAGCATTTT. Translating gives CASSRHREQPQHF.

This clonotype was detected many times. J is TRBJ1-1 and V is TRBV6-5; tentatively, D is TRBD1 (6 bases). The CDR3 contains 14 residues. The germline V and J ends were trimmed by 0 bases and 3 bases, with 8 bases remaining between them. Germline-derived CDR1 and CDR2 are MNHEY and SVGAGI. The CDR3 here is CASSYSQGYTEAFF. CDR3 DNA sequence: TGTGCCAGCAGTTACTCTCAGGGGTACACTGAAGCTTTCTTT.

The chain employs TRBV6-1 and TRBJ1-4, with 8 positions matching TRBD1. Germline V CDR1 and CDR2: MNHNS, SASEGT. This CDR3 contains 15 residues. V was pared by 5 bases and J by 7 bases, with 9 bases of the junction left unmatched. CDR3 loop: CASSRNRGGGEKLFF. Here the CDR3 DNA reads TGTGCCAGCAGTCGAAACAGGGGGGGAGGTGAAAAACTGTTTTTT.

This clonotype was found many times. The CDR3 DNA reads as TGCAGTGCTAGTCTTTCACGGCAGACCCAGTACTTC. This translates into CSASLSRQTQYF. The rearrangement uses TRBV20-1 and TRBJ2-5; unclear D gene. This CDR3 comprises 12 residues. Per the germline V gene, CDR1 is DFQATT and CDR2 is SNEGSKA (reference sequence). Trimming stripped 3 bases from V and 6 bases from J, with 11 bases between.

The chain couples TRBV5-1 to TRBJ1-6, with 8 bases lining up with TRBD1. The CDR3 spans 15 residues. Germline-derived CDR1 and CDR2 are SGHRS and YFSETQ. The trim removed 2 bases at V and 7 bases at J, leaving 5 bases unmatched. The CDR3 sequence: CASSFAGTGNSPLHF. Here the CDR3 DNA reads TGCGCCAGCAGCTTTGCCGGGACAGGCAATTCACCCCTCCACTTT.

The DNA of the CDR3 is TGTGCCAGCAGCAGGACAGGGGAAGGTGAAGCTTTCTTT. Its translation: CASSRTGEGEAFF. The rearrangement joins TRBV2 to TRBJ1-1; 9 nucleotides align to TRBD1. The germline CDR1 and CDR2 sequences are SNHLY and FYNNEI. The CDR3 is 13 amino acids. The ends lost 6 bases at V and 7 bases at J; junction bases unmatched: 6.